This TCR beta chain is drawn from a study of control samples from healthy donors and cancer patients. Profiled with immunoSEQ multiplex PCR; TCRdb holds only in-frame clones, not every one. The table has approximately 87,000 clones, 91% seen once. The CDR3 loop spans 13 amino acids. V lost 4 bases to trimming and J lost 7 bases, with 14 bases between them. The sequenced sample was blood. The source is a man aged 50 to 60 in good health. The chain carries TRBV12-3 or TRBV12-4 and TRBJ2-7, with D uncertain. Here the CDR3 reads CASSSLRPKEQYF. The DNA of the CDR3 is TGTGCCAGCAGTTCGTTACGACCTAAAGAGCAGTACTTC.